These 29 T cell receptor beta chains share one sample of origin, sequenced in a study of beta chain features in type 1 diabetes. Reverse transcribing all isolated RNA meant expressed TCRB transcripts were sequenced. Here immunoSEQ multiplex PCR was the method, and the copy in TCRdb shows in-frame clones only, minus some. The sample contains 150,000 to 200,000 clones, 7.5% to 9.5% of which appear only once. Sequenced material: central memory CD4+ T cells from blood. These TCRs come from a young woman in good health.

The chain combines TRBV19 with TRBJ2-2, with D perhaps matching TRBD1 (5 bases). The CDR3 contains 17 residues. The germline CDR1 and CDR2 sequences are LNHDA and SQIVND (reference sequence). With 5 bases removed from V and 2 bases from J, the gap between germline ends came to 18 bases. The CDR3 here is CASSSSGHWGNTGELFF. The CDR3 DNA sequence: TGTGCCAGTAGTTCCTCCGGACATTGGGGCAACACCGGGGAGCTGTTTTTT. Variable domain in full (rest from reference TRBV19 and TRBJ2-2): DGGITQSPKYLFRKEGQNVTLSCEQNLNHDAMYWYRQDPGQGLRLIYYSQIVNDFQKGDIAEGYSVSREKKESFPLTVTSAQKNPTAFYLCASSSSGHWGNTGELFFGEGSRLTVL.

The rearrangement links TRBV7-2 to TRBJ2-1; 8 bases map to TRBD2. V shed 3 bases and J 8 bases; nucleotides not matched to a gene: 6. Germline values: CDR1 SGHTA, CDR2 FQGNSA. This CDR3 comprises 14 residues. The CDR3 DNA sequence: TGTGCCAGCAGCTTTAACGGGGGGGAATATGAGCAGTTCTTC. This gives the protein CASSFNGGEYEQFF.

The chain couples TRBV7-3 to TRBJ2-2; possible D gene TRBD1, 6 bases. Germline V CDR1 and CDR2: SGHTA, FQGTGA. The length of the CDR3 is 14 residues. The ends were cut back, 6 bases at V and 1 base at J, with 9 bases in the middle. The CDR3 protein is CASSSTGNTGELFF. The CDR3 region has the DNA TGTGCCAGCAGTTCGACAGGGAACACCGGGGAGCTGTTTTTT.

The gene calls are TRBV27 and TRBJ1-5; 8 nucleotides match TRBD1. The CDR3 runs to 16 residues. Trimming took 6 bases from V and 3 from J; bases not matched to a gene: 10. Looked up from germline, CDR1 is MNHEY and CDR2 is SMNVEV (reference sequence). In nucleotides, the CDR3 is TGTGCCAGCAGCTCCCCGGACAGGGTGAACAATCAGCCCCAGCATTTT. Encoded protein: CASSSPDRVNNQPQHF.

The chain couples TRBV2 to TRBJ2-1; TRBD2 agrees at 8 bases. In germline, CDR1 is SNHLY, CDR2 FYNNEI. Germline trimming cut 4 bases from V and 15 bases from J; bases unmatched to any gene: 26. The CDR3 sequence is 18 residues long. The CDR3 protein is CASSALRSRLATASEAFF. The CDR3 coding sequence is TGTGCCAGCAGTGCTCTTCGGTCGAGACTAGCGACGGCCTCGGAGGCGTTCTTC.

In this sample, this clone turned up a few times. The gene calls are TRBV18 and TRBJ2-7; 9 bases fit TRBD2. Germline CDR1 and CDR2: KGHSH and LQKENI. With 6 bases clipped from V and 7 bases from J, the junction kept 22 bases outside the gene matches. The length of the CDR3 is 18 residues. The DNA for the CDR3 is TGTGCCAGCTCCCCGTCCTCGCTTGCCGGTAGCGGGGGAGTGGAGCAGTACTTC. Translating gives CASSPSSLAGSGGVEQYF.

The table lists this clone with many counts. The chain recombines TRBV10-3 with TRBJ2-7; 9 nucleotides agree with TRBD1. The CDR3 covers 13 residues. J lost 6 bases, V lost 6 bases, and 6 bases had no gene match. Germline V gene data show CDR1 as ENHRY and CDR2 as SYGVKD. CDR3 nucleotide sequence: TGTGCCATCAGGGAACCGGACAGGGGCGAGCAGTACTTC. The encoded protein is CAIREPDRGEQYF.

The gene calls are TRBV19 and TRBJ2-5; TRBD1 matches at 8 bases. The DNA end favors TRBJ2-7, so the J call may be wrong. Germline V gene sequence: CDR1 LNHDA, CDR2 SQIVND (reference sequence). This CDR3 has 13 amino acids. This chain's CDR3 is CASRATGGYEQYF. CDR3 nucleotide sequence: TGTGCCAGTAGAGCTACAGGGGGCTACGAGCAGTACTTC.

The CDR3 DNA reads as TGTGCCAGCAGCTACCTGGGGGGTAGCGGGACAGATACGCAGTATTTT. It specifies CASSYLGGSGTDTQYF. The J gene is TRBJ2-3, the V gene TRBV5-6; TRBD2 agrees at 7 bases. Unmatched junction bases numbered 10, after V lost 3 bases and J lost 3 bases. Per the germline V gene, CDR1 is SGHDT and CDR2 is YYEEEE. This CDR3 is 16 amino acids long.

The chain links TRBV19 to TRBJ1-5, with no clear D. This CDR3 has 16 residues. The V gene lost 10 bases and the J gene lost 9 bases, with 28 bases spanning the gap. CDR1 and CDR2 (germline): LNHDA, SQIVND (reference sequence). The CDR3 loop is CATREGSDTPRRPQHF. The CDR3 DNA reads as TGTGCCACCCGAGAGGGCTCCGACACGCCCAGGAGGCCCCAGCATTTT. Complete variable domain (other parts from reference TRBV19 and TRBJ1-5): DGGITQSPKYLFRKEGQNVTLSCEQNLNHDAMYWYRQDPGQGLRLIYYSQIVNDFQKGDIAEGYSVSREKKESFPLTVTSAQKNPTAFYLCATREGSDTPRRPQHFGDGTRLSIL.

V gene TRBV6-5 combines with J gene TRBJ1-2; weak D call: TRBD1 (6 bases). Germline V gene data show CDR1 as MNHEY and CDR2 as SVGAGI. Trimming took 7 bases from V and 8 from J, leaving 20 bases between them. This CDR3 is 14 amino acids long. CDR3 nucleotide sequence: TGTGCCAGCACCCTCGCGGGGGGGGCTCGAGGCTACACCTTC. This encodes CASTLAGGARGYTF.

This clone was counted a few times. V is TRBV4-2 and J is TRBJ1-1, with 7 nucleotides matching TRBD1. V gave up 1 base and J gave up 6 bases; unmatched junction bases: 8. The CDR3 sequence is 15 residues long. Germline-derived CDR1 and CDR2 are LGHNA and YNFKEQ. Here the CDR3 DNA reads TGTGCCAGCAGCCAAGGGACAGGTGGTGTCTCTGAAGCTTTCTTT. Its protein product is CASSQGTGGVSEAFF.

This clone came up a few times. This chain links TRBV7-2 with TRBJ2-5, with D maybe TRBD2 (5 bases). The V end lost 6 bases, the J end lost 5 bases, and 19 bases lay between the germline ends. Looked up from germline, CDR1 is SGHTA and CDR2 is FQGNSA. The CDR3 consists of 15 residues. In nucleotides, the CDR3 is TGTGCCAGCAGTAAAAGGCCTAGCCCCTCCGAGACCCAGTACTTC. Amino acids: CASSKRPSPSETQYF.

The count of this clone is one. This rearrangement joins TRBV11-2 to TRBJ2-3; 10 bases align to TRBD2. CDR3 length equals 16 residues. Losses at the gene ends were 7 bases for V and 4 bases for J; bases not matched to a gene: 11. Germline CDR1 is SGHAT and CDR2 is FQNNGV. CDR3 in amino acids: CASTRGLAGVSDTQYF. The CDR3 nucleotides read TGTGCCAGCACTCGCGGGCTAGCGGGGGTATCAGATACGCAGTATTTT.

The chain couples TRBV6-1 to TRBJ1-1, with 7 bases fitting TRBD1. The ends lost 1 base at V and 7 bases at J; junction bases unmatched: 0. The CDR3 is made up of 12 amino acids. Germline loops: CDR1 MNHNS, CDR2 SASEGT. The CDR3 region is CASSEGTGEAFF. The CDR3 DNA follows: TGTGCCAGCAGTGAAGGGACAGGTGAAGCTTTCTTT.

This clone came up a few times. This chain uses TRBV10-3 with TRBJ2-1; tentative D call: TRBD1 (5 bases). Germline CDR1 is ENHRY and CDR2 is SYGVKD. The CDR3 is 16 amino acids. V was cut by 2 bases and J by 4 bases, with 15 bases left in between. CDR3 sequence reads: CAISERGGAGYNEQFF. The CDR3 nucleotides read TGTGCCATCAGTGAGAGGGGTGGGGCTGGATACAATGAGCAGTTCTTC.

Only a few counts were recorded for this clone. The chain is built from TRBV25-1 and TRBJ1-1; D call uncertain. Germline CDR1 reads MGHDK; CDR2 reads SYGVNS. This CDR3 comprises 16 residues. V was shortened by 3 bases and J by 6 bases, with 20 bases between the two germline ends. The CDR3 DNA is TGTGCCAGCAGTGAGTTCGGGAAGACCGCCCGCTCTGAAGCTTTCTTT. It translates to CASSEFGKTARSEAFF.

This clone occurred a few times. The CDR3 loop is CASTRTGGGNTGELFF. CDR3 coding DNA: TGTGCCAGCACTAGAACCGGAGGAGGGAACACCGGGGAGCTGTTTTTT. The genes are TRBV6-6 and TRBJ2-2; D possibly corresponds to TRBD2 (5 bases). Germline V CDR1 and CDR2: MNHNY, SVGAGI (reference sequence). Trimming cost V 7 bases and J 1 base, with 16 bases left between them. CDR3 length equals 16 residues.

This chain uses TRBV6-1 with TRBJ1-2; maybe TRBD1 (5 bases). Germline V gene sequence: CDR1 MNHNS, CDR2 SASEGT. Trimming stripped 4 bases from V and 4 bases from J, with 10 bases between. CDR3 length: 13 amino acids. In DNA, the CDR3 is TGTGCCAGCAGTGCATTGGACACCTATGGCTACACCTTC. It translates to CASSALDTYGYTF.

The rearrangement joins TRBV6-1 to TRBJ2-6; possible D gene TRBD2, 6 bases. The CDR3 has 18 amino acids. Germline loops: CDR1 MNHNS, CDR2 SASEGT. With 0 bases removed from V and 3 bases from J, the gap between germline ends came to 15 bases. The CDR3 DNA is TGTGCCAGCAGTGAAGCGGAGGGTCCGGGCTATGGGGCCAACGTCCTGACTTTC. Amino acids: CASSEAEGPGYGANVLTF.

This clone was detected only a few times. This sample also contains other DNA sequences that code for the same CDR3. The chain employs TRBV15 and TRBJ2-7, with D possibly TRBD2 on 6 matching bases. The V gene lost 0 bases and the J gene lost 3 bases, with 6 bases spanning the gap. The length of the CDR3 is 13 residues. Germline V gene data show CDR1 as LNHNV and CDR2 as YYDKDF (reference sequence). CDR3 nucleotide sequence: TGTGCCACCAGCAGAGAGGGGGGCTACGAGCAGTACTTC. This translates into CATSREGGYEQYF. Combining the CDR3 with reference TRBV15 and TRBJ2-7 gives the whole variable domain DAMVIQNPRYQVTQFGKPVTLSCSQTLNHNVMYWYQQKSSQAPKLLFHYYDKDFNNEADTPDNFQSRRPNTSFCFLDIRSPGLGDTAMYLCATSREGGYEQYFGPGTRLTVT.

The V gene is TRBV27, the J gene TRBJ1-5, with 8 bases matching TRBD1. CDR3 length: 12 amino acids. CDR1 MNHEY and CDR2 SMNVEV come from the germline V gene (reference sequence). The trim removed 5 bases at V and 11 bases at J, leaving 5 bases unmatched. This CDR3 is CASSPDRVTQHF. The CDR3 DNA follows: TGTGCCAGCAGTCCGGACAGGGTAACCCAGCATTTT.

The CDR3 nucleotides are TGTGCCAGCAGCTTACTGCCCTATGGCTACACCTTC. It codes for CASSLLPYGYTF. The J gene is TRBJ1-2, the V gene TRBV5-5, with unresolved D. This CDR3 contains 12 residues. The germline V and J ends were trimmed by 2 bases and 4 bases, with 6 bases remaining between them. Looked up from germline, CDR1 is SGHKS and CDR2 is YYEKEE (reference sequence).

This chain connects TRBV2 to TRBJ2-7; 13 nucleotides match TRBD2. Trimming removed 8 bases from V and 1 base from J; junction bases left unmatched: 11. Germline values: CDR1 SNHLY, CDR2 FYNNEI. This CDR3 is 17 amino acids long. The CDR3 sequence: CASLKELAGGPSYEQYF. Written as DNA, the CDR3 is TGTGCCAGCCTGAAGGAACTAGCGGGAGGGCCATCCTACGAGCAGTACTTC.

This chain connects TRBV4-1 to TRBJ2-5; D is perhaps TRBD1 (6 bases). The germline gives CDR1 MGHRA, CDR2 YSYEKL. CDR3 length: 14 residues. Trimming pared 0 bases from V and 5 bases from J, leaving 10 bases between. The CDR3 region is CASSQDAGDETQYF. In nucleotides, the CDR3 is TGCGCCAGCAGCCAAGATGCAGGGGATGAGACCCAGTACTTC.

This clone was counted only a few times. J is TRBJ2-7 and V is TRBV5-1; D ambiguous. The CDR3 has 14 residues. V lost 7 bases and J 6 bases, leaving 20 bases between the germline ends. Germline V gene sequence: CDR1 SGHRS, CDR2 YFSETQ. CDR3 loop: CASSPDTVIGEQYF. CDR3 sequence (DNA): TGCGCCAGCTCACCCGACACGGTAATCGGCGAGCAGTACTTC.

J is TRBJ2-5 and V is TRBV18, with 7 bases aligning to TRBD1. J lost 5 bases, V lost 2 bases, and 8 bases had no gene match. The CDR3 has 15 residues. CDR1 is KGHSH, CDR2 LQKENI, per germline. The CDR3 DNA reads TGTGCCAGCTCACCAATACAGGGGCGAGTGGAGACCCAGTACTTC. This encodes CASSPIQGRVETQYF.

This chain uses TRBV7-2 with TRBJ1-6, with unresolved D. The CDR3 contains 14 residues. V was trimmed by 5 bases and J by 10 bases, leaving 15 bases between them. Germline V gives CDR1 SGHTA, CDR2 FQGNSA. The CDR3 sequence: CASSLREVGSPLHF. As DNA, the CDR3 is TGTGCCAGCAGCCTACGGGAGGTCGGATCACCCCTCCACTTT.

This clone turned up a few times. The CDR3 nucleotides read TGTGCCAGCAGCAAGGTGGGAGGGCCGGCCGGGGAGCTGTTTTTT. It is translated as CASSKVGGPAGELFF. V gene TRBV21-1 combines with J gene TRBJ2-2; the table names TRBD2, a call not compared with the DNA. TRBV21-1 is classified as a pseudogene. This CDR3 contains 15 residues.